This T cell receptor (beta chain) was profiled in a study of control samples from healthy donors and cancer patients. The data were produced by immunoSEQ multiplex PCR, yet TCRdb's version contains in-frame clones alone and is incomplete. Of under 200,000 clones listed, about 93% were seen once; the top ten hold about 0.64%. What was sequenced was blood. This clonotype was sampled from a woman aged 25 to 39 in good health.

Here the CDR3 DNA reads TGTGCCAGCAGTGGAAGGGACCTCTCAGCAGCGAACACTGAAGCTTTCTTT. Translation: CASSGRDLSAANTEAFF. The J gene is TRBJ1-1, the V gene TRBV6-4; tentatively, D is TRBD1 (5 bases). Germline V gene sequence: CDR1 MRHNA, CDR2 SNTAGT. V gave up 4 bases and J gave up 1 base, with 19 bases separating them. The CDR3 is 17 amino acids.